This TCR beta chain was identified during a study of OX40 agonist ivuxolimab in advanced cancers. TCRdb's copy holds only in-frame clones and misses some; the assay was immunoSEQ multiplex PCR. The table shows 75,000 to 95,000 clones, with 80% to 95% occurring only once. Germline CDR1 is SGHDT and CDR2 is YYEEEE. The CDR3 extends over 15 amino acids. Trimming at V came to 1 base and at J to 3 bases, leaving 7 bases not matched to a gene. The chain joins TRBV5-6 to TRBJ2-7; 7 nucleotides line up with TRBD1. This material consisted of CD4+ or CD8+ T cells sorted from blood, taken in a trial of the OX40 agonist ivuxolimab. This sequence originates from an adult with an advanced solid tumor such as melanoma, head and neck, liver or kidney cancer. CDR3 residues: CASSLYTRQGYEQYF. DNA of the CDR3: TGTGCCAGCAGCTTGTATACGAGACAGGGCTACGAGCAGTACTTC.